The rows below give T cell receptor beta chains drawn from one sample of a study of shared T cell receptors in the human thymus. TCRdb keeps only in-frame clones here, not all; method: immunoSEQ multiplex PCR. The sample lists hundreds of thousands of clones, around 87% occurring once. These records were also assigned to another study, of human thymus T cells.

Sequenced material: thymocytes. The source is a boy younger than two with a congenital heart defect. The CDR3 runs from the conserved cysteine through the conserved F or W. Each record gives: D gene, V gene, J gene, clone size, CDR3 protein, CDR3 DNA. The D gene is left open where the match is weak. Clone sizes are given selectively: once, few, many, or a class where the clone is expanded.

d_gene: .
v_gene: TRBV6-1
j_gene: TRBJ1-5
abundance: .
CDR3aa: CASRSGGEDQPQHF
CDR3nt: TGTGCCAGTAGGTCCGGGGGTGAGGATCAGCCCCAGCATTTT

d_gene: TRBD1
v_gene: TRBV27
j_gene: TRBJ1-1
abundance: few
CDR3aa: CASSSGGQDTEAFF
CDR3nt: TGTGCCAGCAGCTCAGGGGGCCAGGACACTGAAGCTTTCTTT

d_gene: .
v_gene: TRBV6-6
j_gene: TRBJ1-2
abundance: .
CDR3aa: CASSYFDRSSNYGYTF
CDR3nt: TGTGCCAGCAGTTACTTTGACAGATCTTCTAACTATGGCTACACCTTC

d_gene: TRBD2
v_gene: TRBV27
j_gene: TRBJ2-1
abundance: .
CDR3aa: CASSRLAGNNEQFF
CDR3nt: TGTGCCAGCAGCCGACTAGCGGGGAACAATGAGCAGTTCTTC

d_gene: .
v_gene: TRBV25-1
j_gene: TRBJ2-4
abundance: .
CDR3aa: CASSGTGFLAKNIQYF
CDR3nt: TGTGCCAGCAGTGGAACAGGATTTCTAGCCAAAAACATTCAGTACTTC

d_gene: .
v_gene: TRBV7-9
j_gene: TRBJ2-7
abundance: .
CDR3aa: CASSPGSPYEQYF
CDR3nt: TGTGCCAGCAGCCCAGGAAGTCCCTACGAGCAGTACTTC

d_gene: TRBD1
v_gene: TRBV15
j_gene: TRBJ2-6
abundance: .
CDR3aa: CATSRETIRDRGSGANVLTF
CDR3nt: TGTGCCACCAGCAGAGAGACAATTCGGGACAGGGGCTCTGGGGCCAACGTCCTGACTTTC

d_gene: TRBD2
v_gene: TRBV6-6
j_gene: TRBJ2-3
abundance: .
CDR3aa: CASSYWPSGGRTQYF
CDR3nt: TGTGCCAGCAGTTACTGGCCCAGCGGGGGTCGTACGCAGTATTTT

d_gene: .
v_gene: TRBV28
j_gene: TRBJ2-1
abundance: .
CDR3aa: CASGPYNEQFF
CDR3nt: TGTGCCAGCGGGCCCTACAATGAGCAGTTCTTC

d_gene: TRBD2
v_gene: TRBV7-8
j_gene: TRBJ2-7
abundance: .
CDR3aa: CASSLTVLAGAQLGEQYF
CDR3nt: TGTGCCAGCAGCTTAACGGTCCTAGCGGGGGCGCAACTAGGCGAGCAGTACTTC

d_gene: TRBD2
v_gene: TRBV14
j_gene: TRBJ2-5
abundance: .
CDR3aa: CASSQESGNGETQYF
CDR3nt: TGTGCCAGCAGCCAAGAAAGCGGGAACGGAGAGACCCAGTACTTC

d_gene: .
v_gene: TRBV14
j_gene: TRBJ2-6
abundance: once
CDR3aa: CASSQLRESGANVLTF
CDR3nt: TGTGCCAGCAGCCAATTGAGAGAATCTGGGGCCAACGTCCTGACTTTC

d_gene: .
v_gene: TRBV25-1
j_gene: TRBJ2-2
abundance: .
CDR3aa: CASRGQGGTGELFF
CDR3nt: TGTGCCAGCAGGGGGCAGGGGGGAACCGGGGAGCTGTTTTTT

d_gene: .
v_gene: TRBV11-2
j_gene: TRBJ2-1
abundance: .
CDR3aa: CASSSRGAGNNEQFF
CDR3nt: TGTGCCAGCAGCTCCCGGGGGGCGGGGAACAATGAGCAGTTCTTC

d_gene: TRBD2
v_gene: TRBV27
j_gene: TRBJ2-3
abundance: .
CDR3aa: CASSTKAGGPEDTQYF
CDR3nt: TGTGCCAGCAGTACCAAAGCGGGGGGGCCGGAAGATACGCAGTATTTT

d_gene: TRBD1
v_gene: TRBV2
j_gene: TRBJ1-1
abundance: few
CDR3aa: CASSGDRGNTEAFF
CDR3nt: TGTGCCAGCAGTGGGGACAGAGGAAACACTGAAGCTTTCTTT

d_gene: TRBD1
v_gene: TRBV12-5
j_gene: TRBJ1-3
abundance: .
CDR3aa: CASGFRQGAIGNTIYF
CDR3nt: TGTGCTAGTGGATTTAGACAGGGGGCTATTGGAAACACCATATATTTT

d_gene: .
v_gene: TRBV25-1
j_gene: TRBJ1-1
abundance: .
CDR3aa: CASSSKGGSEAFF
CDR3nt: TGTGCCAGCAGTTCCAAGGGGGGGAGTGAAGCTTTCTTT

d_gene: .
v_gene: TRBV7-9
j_gene: TRBJ2-2
abundance: .
CDR3aa: CASSLPNTGELFF
CDR3nt: TGTGCCAGCAGCCTCCCGAACACCGGGGAGCTGTTTTTT

d_gene: .
v_gene: TRBV11-2
j_gene: TRBJ1-3
abundance: .
CDR3aa: CASGGDSKRNTIYF
CDR3nt: TGTGCCAGCGGCGGGGACTCTAAACGGAACACCATATATTTT

d_gene: TRBD1
v_gene: TRBV7-2
j_gene: TRBJ2-1
abundance: .
CDR3aa: CASSSGQGIDNEQFF
CDR3nt: TGTGCCAGCAGCTCGGGACAGGGGATCGACAATGAGCAGTTCTTC

d_gene: .
v_gene: TRBV15
j_gene: TRBJ2-1
abundance: .
CDR3aa: CATSRDLLQVITYNEQFF
CDR3nt: TGTGCCACCAGCAGAGATTTATTACAGGTTATCACCTACAATGAGCAGTTCTTC

d_gene: .
v_gene: TRBV9
j_gene: TRBJ2-5
abundance: .
CDR3aa: CASSVDERVSQETQYF
CDR3nt: TGTGCCAGCAGCGTAGATGAGCGGGTCTCCCAAGAGACCCAGTACTTC